These 13 T cell receptor beta chains originate from one sample sequenced in a study of human T cells and chemical hapten exposure (dated by TCRdb to the early 2020s). The time point label on this specimen signifies: pre-sensitization, week 0. This specimen's treatment or condition label, per the study, means: therapeutic diphenylcyclopropenone sensitization with weekly scalp DPC. Receptor amplification or capture employed RACE. TCRdb records NextSeq 500 as the sequencer. TCRdb reprocessing: public reads trimmed at Q25 with fastp, clones called with MiXCR, in-frame beta chains kept. CDR3 protein duplicates are merged, each entry listing the most common genes and DNA. A total of approximately 260,000 distinct CDR3 sequences appear in this sample, about 9% of them only once. The ten largest make up under 2.5% of the sample. Sequencing was performed on whole blood, taken in connection with sensitization to the hapten diphenylcyclopropenone (DPC). These receptors were collected from a woman aged 40 to 55 with alopecia areata. Some clones in this sample may be carry-over from other donors' samples.

The chain employs TRBV29-1 and TRBJ1-2; D is ambiguous. CDR1 and CDR2 from the germline V gene are SQVTM and ANQGSEA. The CDR3 contains 14 residues. V was clipped by 0 bases and J by 0 bases, with 8 bases between them. CDR3 in DNA: TGCAGCGTTGAAGATGGAACTCCTAACTATGGCTACACCTTC. Translated: CSVEDGTPNYGYTF.

This clonotype was recorded a few times. V is TRBV3-1 and J is TRBJ2-2, with D perhaps matching TRBD2 (5 bases). This CDR3 region has 15 residues. CDR1 LGHDT and CDR2 YNNKEL come from the germline V gene (reference sequence). V was cut by 4 bases and J by 4 bases, with 13 bases left in between. CDR3 sequence: CASSRPGSGTGELFF. The DNA of the CDR3 is TGTGCCAGCAGCCGACCGGGGAGTGGCACCGGGGAGCTGTTTTTT. Variable domain in full (rest from reference TRBV3-1 and TRBJ2-2): DTAVSQTPKYLVTQMGNDKSIKCEQNLGHDTMYWYKQDSKKFLKIMFSYNNKELIINETVPNRFSPKSPDKAHLNLHINSLELGDSAVYFCASSRPGSGTGELFFGEGSRLTVL.

The sample holds a few counts of this clonotype. This chain uses TRBV28 with TRBJ2-7; 9 positions agree with TRBD1. V was clipped by 3 bases and J by 7 bases; unmatched bases: 7. This CDR3 is 14 amino acids long. Germline CDR1 MDHEN, CDR2 SYDVKM. CDR3 region: CASSFTDRGGEQYF. The CDR3 coding sequence is TGTGCCAGCAGTTTCACGGACAGGGGAGGGGAGCAGTACTTC.

This clonotype was observed many times. The chain uses TRBV6-1 and TRBJ2-3; 8 positions match TRBD2. This CDR3 has 16 amino acids. V shed 3 bases, J shed 1 base, and the junction held 6 bases outside the gene matches. CDR1 and CDR2 (germline): MNHNS, SASEGT. CDR3 sequence (DNA): TGTGCCAGCAGTGACGAGCGGGAGAAGGGCACAGATACGCAGTATTTT. Amino acids: CASSDEREKGTDTQYF.

The rearrangement uses TRBV18 and TRBJ1-1; D possibly corresponds to TRBD1 (6 bases). CDR1 and CDR2 from the germline V gene are KGHSH and LQKENI. The CDR3 has 16 residues. V was cut by 1 base and J by 2 bases, with 14 bases left in between. CDR3 loop: CASSPRAGVTNTEAFF. Written as DNA, the CDR3 is TGTGCCAGCTCACCACGGGCAGGGGTTACCAACACTGAAGCTTTCTTT.

V usage is TRBV28 and J usage is TRBJ2-7, with D possibly matching TRBD1 (6 bases). Per the germline V gene, CDR1 is MDHEN and CDR2 is SYDVKM. With 3 bases removed from V and 2 bases from J, the gap between germline ends came to 14 bases. The CDR3 totals 15 residues. In nucleotides, the CDR3 is TGTGCCAGCAGTTTCAACCCGACAGGTACCTACGAGCAGTACTTC. It translates to CASSFNPTGTYEQYF.

This clonotype was observed a handful of times. The V gene is TRBV28, the J gene TRBJ2-6; no definite D call. Trimming pared 2 bases from V and 4 bases from J, leaving 9 bases between. The germline CDR1 and CDR2 sequences are MDHEN and SYDVKM. The CDR3 is 15 amino acids. Written as DNA, the CDR3 is TGTGCCAGCAGTTTAATTGGTTCCGGGGCCAACGTCCTGACTTTC. This sequence encodes CASSLIGSGANVLTF.

The sample holds a few counts of this clonotype. This rearrangement joins TRBV20-1 to TRBJ2-7, with no clear D. The ends were cut back, 6 bases at V and 3 bases at J, with 12 bases in the middle. CDR1 and CDR2 (germline): DFQATT, SNEGSKA (reference sequence). The CDR3 consists of 12 residues. The CDR3 protein is CSAGPGSYEQYF. CDR3 DNA sequence: TGCAGTGCAGGACCTGGAAGCTACGAGCAGTACTTC.

A few counts support this clonotype. CDR3 sequence: CASRDRYTDTQYF. For the CDR3, the DNA is TGTGCCAGCAGGGACAGGTATACAGATACGCAGTATTTT. The genes are TRBV25-1 and TRBJ2-3; 7 bases line up with TRBD1. J lost 3 bases, V lost 6 bases, and 3 bases had no gene match. The CDR3 has 13 amino acids. CDR1 and CDR2 from the germline V gene are MGHDK and SYGVNS.

The chain uses TRBV4-1 and TRBJ1-6; 8 positions match TRBD1. V dropped 3 bases and J dropped 9; count of bases not matched to a gene: 7. The length of the CDR3 is 15 residues. From germline, CDR1 is MGHRA and CDR2 YSYEKL. The chain's CDR3 is CASSQITGGGSPLHF. For the CDR3, the DNA is TGCGCCAGCAGCCAGATAACAGGGGGAGGTTCACCCCTCCACTTT.

This clonotype occurred many times. V usage is TRBV18 and J usage is TRBJ1-5, with D possibly TRBD1 on 5 matching bases. Germline-derived CDR1 and CDR2 are KGHSH and LQKENI. This CDR3 region has 15 residues. The germline V and J ends were trimmed by 3 bases and 3 bases, with 12 bases remaining between them. The DNA for the CDR3 is TGTGCCAGCTCACCCCGGGACCACATCAATCAGCCCCAGCATTTT. Its protein is CASSPRDHINQPQHF.

The sample holds a few counts of this clonotype. The V call is TRBV7-2, the J call TRBJ1-4; D unclear. The V end was cut by 4 bases, the J end by 7 bases, with 13 bases between. Germline CDR1 reads SGHTA; CDR2 reads FQGNSA. This CDR3 has 14 amino acids. CDR3 sequence: CASSSVSPLEKLFF. The CDR3 DNA follows: TGTGCCAGCAGCTCTGTATCTCCGCTTGAAAAACTGTTTTTT.

This clonotype was counted ten times or more. This chain links TRBV10-3 with TRBJ2-5; 10 bases map to TRBD1. Trimming cost V 5 bases and J 2 bases; bases outside gene matches: 2. CDR1 and CDR2 (germline): ENHRY, SYGVKD. This CDR3 has 14 amino acids. The CDR3: CAISMGQGQETQYF. The DNA of the CDR3 is TGTGCCATCAGTATGGGACAGGGGCAAGAGACCCAGTACTTC.